This note documents a single T cell receptor beta chain sequence. The antigen is unknown. Next came a second PCR, run for about 7 to 11 cycles, which used a sample-barcoded 5' primer along with a J-beta primer mix. TCRdb passed the 5' RACE reads through MiXCR, listing each CDR3 protein once. The sample has 700,000 or so distinct CDR3 sequences, over 20% seen once. The sample providers were healthy Caucasian people from Russia, aged about 6 to 90. In germline, CDR1 is DFQATT, CDR2 SNEGSKA (reference sequence). Trimming stripped 3 bases from V and 0 bases from J, with 12 bases between. The CDR3 sequence is 15 residues long. These data come from a study of blood T cells in healthy people across ages. Overall study results and limits: Getting older went along with TCR beta diversity per million T cells dropping roughly linearly.

The J gene is TRBJ2-1, the V gene TRBV20-1, with a possible D match to TRBD2 (6 bases). The sequenced sample was blood. This TCR was sampled from a man between 65 and 85 years old in good health. The CDR3 sequence is CSASNPGASYNEQFF. CDR3 DNA sequence: TGCAGTGCTAGTAATCCGGGAGCCTCCTACAATGAGCAGTTCTTC.